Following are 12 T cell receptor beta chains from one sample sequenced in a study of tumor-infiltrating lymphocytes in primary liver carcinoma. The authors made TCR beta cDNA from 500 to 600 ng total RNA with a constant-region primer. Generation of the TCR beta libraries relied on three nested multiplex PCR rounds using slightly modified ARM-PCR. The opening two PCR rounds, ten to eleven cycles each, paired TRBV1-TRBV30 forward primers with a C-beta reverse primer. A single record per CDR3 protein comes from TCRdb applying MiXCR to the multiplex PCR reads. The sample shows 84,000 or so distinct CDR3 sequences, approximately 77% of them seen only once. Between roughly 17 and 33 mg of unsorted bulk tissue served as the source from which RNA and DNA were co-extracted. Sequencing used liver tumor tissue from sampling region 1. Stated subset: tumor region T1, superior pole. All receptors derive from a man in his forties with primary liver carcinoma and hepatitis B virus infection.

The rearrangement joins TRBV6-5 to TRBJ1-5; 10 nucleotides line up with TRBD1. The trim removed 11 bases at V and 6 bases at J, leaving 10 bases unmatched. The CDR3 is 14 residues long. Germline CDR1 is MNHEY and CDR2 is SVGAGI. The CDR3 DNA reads TGTGCCTGCAAAAGGACAGGGGGGGCTCAGCCCCAGCATTTT. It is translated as CACKRTGGAQPQHF.

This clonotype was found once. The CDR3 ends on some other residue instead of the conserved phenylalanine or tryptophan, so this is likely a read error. CDR3 region: CASRPQGYNEQFT. The CDR3 DNA reads as TGTGCCAGCAGACCCCAAGGGTACAATGAGCAGTTCACC. V and J are TRBV12-3 or TRBV12-4 and TRBJ2-1; no reliable D call. The ends were cut back, 6 bases at V and 4 bases at J, with 10 bases in the middle. This CDR3 is 13 amino acids long.

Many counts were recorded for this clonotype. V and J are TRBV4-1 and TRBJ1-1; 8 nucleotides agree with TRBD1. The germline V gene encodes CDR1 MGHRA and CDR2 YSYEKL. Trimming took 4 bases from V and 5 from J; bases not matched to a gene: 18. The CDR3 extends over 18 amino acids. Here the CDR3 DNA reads TGCGCCAGCAGCCTCCTCGCCCTCGGCAGGGGGCTGGTAACTGAAGCTTTCTTT. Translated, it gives CASSLLALGRGLVTEAFF.

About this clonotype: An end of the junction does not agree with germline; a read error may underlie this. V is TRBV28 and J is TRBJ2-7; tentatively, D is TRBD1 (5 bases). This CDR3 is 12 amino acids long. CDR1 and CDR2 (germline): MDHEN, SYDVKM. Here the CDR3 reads CASSLTDKKEFF. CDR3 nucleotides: TGCGCCAGCAGCCTGACGGACAAGAAGGAGTTCTTC.

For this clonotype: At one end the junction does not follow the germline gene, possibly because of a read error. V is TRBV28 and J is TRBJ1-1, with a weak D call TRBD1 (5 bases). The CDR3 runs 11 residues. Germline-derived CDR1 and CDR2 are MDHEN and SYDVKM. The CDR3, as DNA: TGTGCCACCAGTTTGGGACCTCAAGCCTTCTTT. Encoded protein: CATSLGPQAFF.

The CDR3 DNA reads as TGTGCCAACGCCCCCATTTCAGCTAGTTCAGAGACCCAGTACTTC. Translating gives CANAPISASSETQYF. This chain connects TRBV6-2 or TRBV6-3 to TRBJ2-5; D ambiguous. V was cut by 10 bases and J by 4 bases, with 22 bases left in between. In germline, CDR1 is MNHEY, CDR2 SVGEGT. The CDR3 length is 15 residues.

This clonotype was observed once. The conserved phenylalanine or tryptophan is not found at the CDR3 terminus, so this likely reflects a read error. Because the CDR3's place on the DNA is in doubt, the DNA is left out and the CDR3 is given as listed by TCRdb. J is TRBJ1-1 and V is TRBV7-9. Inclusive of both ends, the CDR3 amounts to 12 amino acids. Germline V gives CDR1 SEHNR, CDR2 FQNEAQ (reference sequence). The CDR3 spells CASSLAVTEAFS.

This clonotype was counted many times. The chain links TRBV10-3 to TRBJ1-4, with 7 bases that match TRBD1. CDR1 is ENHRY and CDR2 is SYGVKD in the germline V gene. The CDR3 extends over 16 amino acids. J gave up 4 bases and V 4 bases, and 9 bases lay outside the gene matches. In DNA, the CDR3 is TGTGCCATCAGTGGCTCACCGGGACAGAGTAATGAAAAACTGTTTTTT. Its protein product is CAISGSPGQSNEKLFF.

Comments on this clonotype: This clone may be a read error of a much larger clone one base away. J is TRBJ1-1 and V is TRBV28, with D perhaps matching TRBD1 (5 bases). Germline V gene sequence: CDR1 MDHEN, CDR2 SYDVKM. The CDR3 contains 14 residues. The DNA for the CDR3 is TGTGCCAGGAGTTCTCAGGGAGAGATAGCTGAAGCTTTCTTT. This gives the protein CARSSQGEIAEAFF.

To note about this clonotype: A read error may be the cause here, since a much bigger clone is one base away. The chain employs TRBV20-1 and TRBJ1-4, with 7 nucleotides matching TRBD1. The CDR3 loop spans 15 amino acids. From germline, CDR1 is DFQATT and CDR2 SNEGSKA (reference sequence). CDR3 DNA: TGCAGAGCTAGAGATGGGGGGACAGTTAATGAAAAACTGTTTTTT. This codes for CRARDGGTVNEKLFF.

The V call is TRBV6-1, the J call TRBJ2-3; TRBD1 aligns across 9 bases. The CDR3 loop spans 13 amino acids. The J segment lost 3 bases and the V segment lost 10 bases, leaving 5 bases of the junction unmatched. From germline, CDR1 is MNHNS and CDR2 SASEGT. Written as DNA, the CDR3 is TGTGCCAACTGTGGACAGGGGACAGATACGCAGTATTTT. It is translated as CANCGQGTDTQYF.

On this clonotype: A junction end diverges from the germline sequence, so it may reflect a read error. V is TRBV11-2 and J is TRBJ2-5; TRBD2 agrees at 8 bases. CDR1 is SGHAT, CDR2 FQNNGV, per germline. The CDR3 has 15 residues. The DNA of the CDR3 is TGCGTCAGCAGCGACCTGACAGGAGCGGGAGATACCCAGTACTTC. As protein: CVSSDLTGAGDTQYF.